This entry features one TCR beta chain sequence. These data come from a study of blood T cell repertoires in COVID-19. The CDR3 is 15 residues long. Germline assignment: CDR1 MNHEY and CDR2 SMNVEV (reference sequence). J was trimmed by 4 bases and V by 5 bases; bases with no gene match: 10. Libraries were prepared by immunoSEQ multiplex PCR; TCRdb keeps only in-frame clonotypes and omits some of them. The top ten clones hold about 8.5% of a sample with under 150,000 clones, 84% of them seen once. Sequencing input: peripheral blood. This TCR was sampled from a woman in her 40s with acute or convalescent COVID-19. The chain uses TRBV27 and TRBJ1-2, with 7 bases fitting TRBD1. The CDR3 bases are TGTGCCAGCAGTCCCCAGGACAGGACCCCCTATGGCTACACCTTC. It encodes CASSPQDRTPYGYTF.